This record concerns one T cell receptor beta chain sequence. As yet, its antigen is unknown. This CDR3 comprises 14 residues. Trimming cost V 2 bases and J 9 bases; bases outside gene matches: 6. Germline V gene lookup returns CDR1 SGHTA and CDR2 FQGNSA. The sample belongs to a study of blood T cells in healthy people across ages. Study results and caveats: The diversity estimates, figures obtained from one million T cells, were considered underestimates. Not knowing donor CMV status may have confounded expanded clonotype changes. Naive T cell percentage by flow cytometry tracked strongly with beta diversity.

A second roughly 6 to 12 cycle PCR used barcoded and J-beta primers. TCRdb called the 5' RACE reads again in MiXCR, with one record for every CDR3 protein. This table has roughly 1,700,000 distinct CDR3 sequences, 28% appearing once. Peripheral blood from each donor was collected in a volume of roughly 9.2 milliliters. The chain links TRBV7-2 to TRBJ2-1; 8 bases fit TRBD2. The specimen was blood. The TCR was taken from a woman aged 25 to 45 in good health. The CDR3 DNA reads TGTGCCAGCAGCTTATCAGCGGGAGTACGTGAGCAGTTCTTC. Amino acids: CASSLSAGVREQFF.